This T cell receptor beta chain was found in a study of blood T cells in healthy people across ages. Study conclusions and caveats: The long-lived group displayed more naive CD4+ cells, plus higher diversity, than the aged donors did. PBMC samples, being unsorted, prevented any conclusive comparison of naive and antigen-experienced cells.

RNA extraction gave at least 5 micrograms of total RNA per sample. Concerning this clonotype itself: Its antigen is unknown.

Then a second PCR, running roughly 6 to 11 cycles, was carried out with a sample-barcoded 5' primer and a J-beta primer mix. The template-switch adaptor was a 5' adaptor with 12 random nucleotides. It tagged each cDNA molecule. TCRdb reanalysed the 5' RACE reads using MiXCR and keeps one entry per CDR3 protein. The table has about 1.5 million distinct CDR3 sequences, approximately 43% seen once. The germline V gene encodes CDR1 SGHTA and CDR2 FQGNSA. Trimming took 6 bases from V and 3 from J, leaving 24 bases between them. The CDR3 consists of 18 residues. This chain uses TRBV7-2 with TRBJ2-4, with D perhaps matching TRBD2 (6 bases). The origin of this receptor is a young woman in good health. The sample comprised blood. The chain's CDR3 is CASRKRGPTGDLKNIQYF. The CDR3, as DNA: TGTGCCAGCAGAAAAAGGGGTCCCACGGGGGACCTCAAAAACATTCAGTACTTC.